This entry lists 24 T cell receptor beta chains sequenced from one sample in a study of cytomegalovirus exposure and HLA in healthy donors. The primer mix had 60 Vbeta and 13 Jbeta primers. Measured with immunoSEQ multiplex PCR; TCRdb has only the in-frame clones, and not every one. The table lists roughly 120,000 clones, approximately 81% of them singletons. The sample consisted of PBMCs. These receptors originate from a woman aged 30 to 39 in good health and CMV-seronegative.

This clone showed up just a few times. This chain connects TRBV18 to TRBJ1-1, with 9 bases aligning to TRBD1. With V trimmed by 6 bases and J by 5 bases, 7 bases remained unmatched. The CDR3 contains 14 residues. The germline gives CDR1 KGHSH, CDR2 LQKENI. The CDR3 DNA reads TGTGCCAGCTCGCCGACAGGGGGAGAGACTGAAGCTTTCTTT. This codes for CASSPTGGETEAFF.

The CDR3 is CASSLAGAETQYF. DNA for the CDR3: TGTGCCAGCAGCTTAGCGGGAGCCGAGACCCAGTACTTC. The rearrangement joins TRBV7-9 to TRBJ2-5, with D perhaps matching TRBD2 (5 bases). The germline V and J ends were trimmed by 0 bases and 5 bases, with 7 bases remaining between them. Germline V gives CDR1 SEHNR, CDR2 FQNEAQ (reference sequence). This CDR3 region has 13 residues.

This chain connects TRBV11-2 to TRBJ1-6, with 7 bases matching TRBD1. The germline V gene encodes CDR1 SGHAT and CDR2 FQNNGV. With 3 bases clipped from V and 4 bases from J, the junction kept 3 bases outside the gene matches. This CDR3 has 15 amino acids. CDR3 residues: CASSFPTGYNSPLHF. CDR3 nucleotides: TGTGCCAGCAGCTTCCCGACAGGGTATAATTCACCCCTCCACTTT.

This chain links TRBV7-9 with TRBJ1-1; no clear D. Looked up from germline, CDR1 is SEHNR and CDR2 is FQNEAQ (reference sequence). V lost 3 bases, J lost 1 base, and 6 bases lay in between. This CDR3 contains 13 residues. In DNA form, the CDR3 reads TGTGCCAGCAGCTTTGCGAAGAACACTGAAGCTTTCTTT. Encoded protein: CASSFAKNTEAFF.

This clone appeared a few times. This chain uses TRBV28 with TRBJ1-4; TRBD1 matches at 7 bases. The germline gives CDR1 MDHEN, CDR2 SYDVKM. There are 16 residues in the CDR3. V was clipped by 3 bases and J by 7 bases; unmatched bases: 11. The CDR3 reads CASSFSSGTALEKLFF. The CDR3 nucleotides are TGTGCCAGCAGTTTCAGTTCCGGGACAGCTCTTGAAAAACTGTTTTTT.

The rearrangement uses TRBV4-1 and TRBJ2-2; D is unclear. The CDR3 covers 16 residues. The germline gives CDR1 MGHRA, CDR2 YSYEKL. The V and J ends lost 0 bases and 1 base respectively, with 9 bases between them. In DNA, the CDR3 is TGCGCCAGCAGCCAAGATTCCTCGGTGAACACCGGGGAGCTGTTTTTT. Its protein product is CASSQDSSVNTGELFF.

The chain has TRBV15 and TRBJ1-2; no reliable D call. Trimming removed 1 base at V and 3 bases at J, with 9 bases between. Germline CDR1 is LNHNV and CDR2 is YYDKDF (reference sequence). The CDR3 runs 14 residues. CDR3 residues: CATSRVQRDYGYTF. The DNA of the CDR3 is TGTGCCACCAGCAGAGTTCAGAGGGACTATGGCTACACCTTC. Together with reference TRBV15 and TRBJ1-2, the CDR3 gives the full variable domain: DAMVIQNPRYQVTQFGKPVTLSCSQTLNHNVMYWYQQKSSQAPKLLFHYYDKDFNNEADTPDNFQSRRPNTSFCFLDIRSPGLGDTAMYLCATSRVQRDYGYTFGSGTRLTVV.

The chain employs TRBV11-1 and TRBJ1-1, with 7 bases fitting TRBD1. The V and J ends lost 0 bases and 1 base, in that order; junction bases with no gene match: 8. The length of the CDR3 is 17 residues. In germline, CDR1 is SGHAT, CDR2 FQDESV (reference sequence). As DNA, the CDR3 is TGTGCCAGCAGCTTAGCGGGACAGCTACACTCGAACACTGAAGCTTTCTTT. As protein: CASSLAGQLHSNTEAFF.

The chain joins TRBV4-3 to TRBJ2-7; perhaps TRBD1 as D (5 bases). In germline, CDR1 is LGHNA, CDR2 YSLEER. The ends were cut back, 0 bases at V and 1 base at J, with 16 bases in the middle. The length of the CDR3 is 17 residues. The CDR3 sequence: CASSQDLSGLVSYEQYF. In nucleotides, the CDR3 is TGCGCCAGCAGCCAAGATCTTTCAGGGTTGGTGTCCTACGAGCAGTACTTC.

The rearrangement links TRBV13 to TRBJ1-2; 8 nucleotides match TRBD1. V lost 5 bases, J lost 5 bases, and 13 bases stayed unmatched. The germline CDR1 and CDR2 sequences are PRHDT and FYEKMQ (reference sequence). This CDR3 is built from 16 residues. The CDR3 region has the DNA TGTGCCAGCAGCCGTGAGACCTCAGGGGGCGGGTATGGCTACACCTTC. Encoded protein: CASSRETSGGGYGYTF.

J is TRBJ2-2 and V is TRBV6-6, with TRBD2 matching 12 bases. Germline CDR1 and CDR2: MNHNY and SVGAGI (reference sequence). This CDR3 is built from 15 residues. J was trimmed by 6 bases and V by 6 bases; bases with no gene match: 5. The CDR3 DNA is TGTGCCAGCAGACTGACTAGCGGGAGCCCCGGGGAGCTGTTTTTT. Translated, it gives CASRLTSGSPGELFF.

In nucleotides, the CDR3 is TGTGCCAGCAGGGGTAGCGGGAGGTCCCCCTACAATGAGCAGTTCTTC. Protein: CASRGSGRSPYNEQFF. The rearrangement uses TRBV28 and TRBJ2-1; 10 positions agree with TRBD2. Germline lookup yields CDR1 MDHEN and CDR2 SYDVKM. The CDR3 totals 16 residues. Trimming cost V 6 bases and J 2 bases; bases outside gene matches: 7.

This clone was seen only a few times. The chain has TRBV6-1 and TRBJ1-2, with D possibly being TRBD1 (6 bases). The CDR3 is made up of 11 amino acids. Germline values: CDR1 MNHNS, CDR2 SASEGT. Trimming cost V 7 bases and J 8 bases, with 11 bases left between them. CDR3 loop: CASTGGLGYTF. In DNA, the CDR3 is TGTGCCAGCACCGGGGGGCTAGGCTACACCTTC.

This clone came up once. The chain uses TRBV21-1 and TRBJ2-7; the table's D call of TRBD2 was not tested on the DNA. TRBV21-1 is classified as a pseudogene. CDR3 size: 15 residues. The CDR3 sequence is CASSKILAQPYEQYF. CDR3 nucleotides: TGTGCCAGCAGTAAAATACTAGCTCAGCCCTACGAGCAGTACTTC.

The chain has TRBV5-1 and TRBJ2-1; 9 positions agree with TRBD2. The CDR3 is 15 amino acids. CDR1 and CDR2 (germline): SGHRS, YFSETQ. The V segment lost 4 bases and the J segment 1 base; nucleotides outside the gene matches: 3. DNA of the CDR3: TGCGCCAGCAGCAGGACTAGCGATTCCTACAATGAGCAGTTCTTC. Translating it yields CASSRTSDSYNEQFF.

V is TRBV5-7 and J is TRBJ1-1; D perhaps matches TRBD1 (5 bases). TRBV5-7 is marked as an open reading frame, function uncertain. The CDR3 sequence is 12 residues long. V lost 0 bases and J lost 7, with 7 bases in between. CDR3 region: CASSLGQLEAFF. The DNA for the CDR3 is TGTGCCAGCAGCTTGGGACAGCTTGAAGCTTTCTTT.

The chain links TRBV6-1 to TRBJ2-7, with 10 bases fitting TRBD2. With 8 bases clipped from V and 6 bases from J, the junction kept 13 bases outside the gene matches. The CDR3 consists of 15 residues. CDR1 and CDR2 (germline): MNHNS, SASEGT. This CDR3 reads CASSSGTSDSGEQYF. In DNA form, the CDR3 reads TGTGCCAGCTCATCCGGGACTAGCGATTCGGGCGAGCAGTACTTC.

As DNA, the CDR3 is TGTGCCAGCAGCCCATCTACGGGACAGGGGAACTATGGCTACACCTTC. This gives the protein CASSPSTGQGNYGYTF. This chain uses TRBV27 with TRBJ1-2; 10 nucleotides agree with TRBD1. The CDR3 totals 16 residues. From germline, CDR1 is MNHEY and CDR2 SMNVEV (reference sequence). V trimming: 6 bases; J trimming: 2 bases; junction bases outside the gene matches: 9.

This chain uses TRBV5-4 with TRBJ2-7, with TRBD2 matching 8 bases. Germline loops: CDR1 SGHNT, CDR2 YYREEE (reference sequence). V lost 0 bases and J lost 5; bases outside the gene matches: 7. CDR3 length: 15 residues. CDR3 DNA sequence: TGTGCCAGCAGCTTGGAGCGGGAGAGACACAACGAGCAGTACTTC. This codes for CASSLERERHNEQYF.

The CDR3 sequence: CASSQNSGGQETQYF. The CDR3 nucleotides read TGTGCCAGCAGCCAAAATAGCGGGGGTCAAGAGACCCAGTACTTC. The chain couples TRBV5-4 to TRBJ2-5, with 9 bases matching TRBD2. CDR1 is SGHNT, CDR2 YYREEE, per germline (reference sequence). V was pared by 4 bases and J by 2 bases, with 6 bases of the junction left unmatched. The CDR3 covers 15 residues. The whole variable domain, filled in from reference TRBV5-4 and TRBJ2-5, reads ETGVTQSPTHLIKTRGQQVTLRCSSQSGHNTVSWYQQALGQGPQFIFQYYREEENGRGNFPPRFSGLQFPNYSSELNVNALELDDSALYLCASSQNSGGQETQYFGPGTRLLVL.

There are a few counts of this clone. The chain uses TRBV27 and TRBJ2-7; no clear D. Deletions cut 3 bases from V and 4 bases from J, with 16 bases between. This CDR3 has 15 residues. CDR1 and CDR2 from the germline V gene are MNHEY and SMNVEV (reference sequence). This chain's CDR3 is CASSFRNHDGYEQYF. DNA for the CDR3: TGTGCCAGCAGTTTTCGGAATCACGACGGGTACGAGCAGTACTTC.

V is TRBV28 and J is TRBJ2-3; D unresolved. Trimming stripped 6 bases from V and 2 bases from J, with 9 bases between. The CDR3 loop spans 13 amino acids. In germline, CDR1 is MDHEN, CDR2 SYDVKM. The CDR3, as DNA: TGTGCCAGCAGCTCACAGCCCACAGATACGCAGTATTTT. It encodes CASSSQPTDTQYF.

The rearrangement links TRBV4-1 to TRBJ1-4; D unclear. The CDR3 extends over 15 amino acids. Trimming took off 0 bases at V and 7 bases at J, with 12 bases between the two ends. The V gene's germline CDR1 is MGHRA and CDR2 YSYEKL. As DNA, the CDR3 is TGCGCCAGCAGCCAAGATCTCTCCGGCGGTGAAAAACTGTTTTTT. This sequence encodes CASSQDLSGGEKLFF.

The J gene is TRBJ2-5, the V gene TRBV12-2; TRBD1 is the table's D call, not checked against the DNA. TRBV12-2 is shown as a pseudogene. This CDR3 region has 16 residues. The DNA for the CDR3 is TGTGCAAGTCGCTTCGCCGGACAGCTAAATGCCGAGACCCAGTACTTC. This codes for CASRFAGQLNAETQYF.